The 9 T cell receptor beta chains listed next were all sequenced from one sample in a study of cytomegalovirus exposure and HLA in healthy donors. Use of 60 Vbeta and 13 Jbeta primers characterized the PCR. Sequencing was performed with immunoSEQ multiplex PCR; in TCRdb, only in-frame clones are kept and a portion is missing. The sample records tens of thousands of clones, approximately 7.6% being singletons. The sample consisted of PBMCs. All receptors come from a man aged 50-59 years in good health and CMV-seronegative.

In this sample, this clone turned up a few times. In DNA, the CDR3 is TGTGCCAGCAGAGGGGTAGCGGGAGACGAGCAGTACTTC. Its translation: CASRGVAGDEQYF. V and J are TRBV6-5 and TRBJ2-7; 9 bases align to TRBD2. Trimming at V came to 6 bases and at J to 5 bases, leaving 5 bases not matched to a gene. The length of the CDR3 is 13 residues. The germline gives CDR1 MNHEY, CDR2 SVGAGI.

This clone has more than one count but fewer than ten. This rearrangement joins TRBV4-3 to TRBJ2-1, with D possibly being TRBD2 (5 bases). Deletions cut 4 bases from V and 5 bases from J, with 12 bases between. CDR3 length: 14 amino acids. From germline, CDR1 is LGHNA and CDR2 YSLEER. The CDR3 reads CASSLGLVDNEQFF. The CDR3 nucleotides read TGCGCCAGCAGCCTCGGACTGGTCGACAATGAGCAGTTCTTC.

This clone occurred a few times. V is TRBV5-1 and J is TRBJ1-2; 8 bases match TRBD1. After removal of 4 bases from V and 7 bases from J, the junction contained 6 bases not matched to a gene. The CDR3 is 13 residues long. The germline gives CDR1 SGHRS, CDR2 YFSETQ. CDR3 nucleotide sequence: TGCGCCAGCAGCGCGGACAGGGTTGGTGGCTACACCTTC. Its protein product is CASSADRVGGYTF.

This clone has only a few counts. The J gene is TRBJ1-1, the V gene TRBV6-4; D ambiguous. The CDR3 sequence is 13 residues long. V was shortened by 4 bases and J by 0 bases, with 6 bases between the two germline ends. Germline loops: CDR1 MRHNA, CDR2 SNTAGT. CDR3 nucleotide sequence: TGTGCCAGCAGTGTGTACATGAACACTGAAGCTTTCTTT. Its translation: CASSVYMNTEAFF.

In this sample, this clone turned up a few times. V is TRBV27 and J is TRBJ2-1; 13 bases map to TRBD2. Germline CDR1 and CDR2: MNHEY and SMNVEV (reference sequence). With V trimmed by 4 bases and J by 9 bases, 12 bases remained unmatched. The CDR3 runs 17 residues. CDR3 protein: CASSSWTSGRLESEQFF. The CDR3, as DNA: TGTGCCAGCAGTTCCTGGACTAGCGGGAGACTTGAGAGTGAGCAGTTCTTC.

This clone showed up just a few times. The J gene is TRBJ1-1, the V gene TRBV30; 8 positions agree with TRBD1. Germline-derived CDR1 and CDR2 are GTSNPN and SVGIG (reference sequence). The junction had 5 bases not matched to a gene; V was cut back by 3 bases and J by 5 bases. The CDR3 totals 13 residues. The CDR3 is CAWSYDRGTEAFF. CDR3 DNA: TGTGCCTGGAGCTATGACAGGGGAACTGAAGCTTTCTTT.

The V and J genes are TRBV2 and TRBJ2-3, with D uncertain. This CDR3 is built from 14 residues. CDR1 and CDR2 from the germline V gene are SNHLY and FYNNEI. V was shortened by 10 bases and J by 1 base, with 15 bases between the two germline ends. The CDR3 loop reads CANAILLGTDTQYF. The CDR3 DNA reads as TGTGCCAACGCGATCCTCCTAGGCACAGATACGCAGTATTTT.

This clone turned up a few times. The genes are TRBV2 and TRBJ2-6; D perhaps matches TRBD2 (5 bases). Trimming left V 6 bases short and J 3 bases short, with 15 bases between. The CDR3 has 16 residues. Germline V gene sequence: CDR1 SNHLY, CDR2 FYNNEI. The CDR3 nucleotides read TGTGCCAGCAGCCCGAGAGGGTTAGGTGGGGCCAACGTCCTGACTTTC. It codes for CASSPRGLGGANVLTF.

This clone was seen more than once but under ten times. The CDR3 sequence: CASSYSPRGGAETQYF. In nucleotides, the CDR3 is TGTGCCAGCAGTTACTCGCCCCGGGGGGGCGCGGAGACCCAGTACTTC. The chain has TRBV6-5 and TRBJ2-5; TRBD2 agrees at 8 bases. Losses at the gene ends were 0 bases for V and 5 bases for J; bases not matched to a gene: 8. This CDR3 spans 16 amino acids. Looked up from germline, CDR1 is MNHEY and CDR2 is SVGAGI.